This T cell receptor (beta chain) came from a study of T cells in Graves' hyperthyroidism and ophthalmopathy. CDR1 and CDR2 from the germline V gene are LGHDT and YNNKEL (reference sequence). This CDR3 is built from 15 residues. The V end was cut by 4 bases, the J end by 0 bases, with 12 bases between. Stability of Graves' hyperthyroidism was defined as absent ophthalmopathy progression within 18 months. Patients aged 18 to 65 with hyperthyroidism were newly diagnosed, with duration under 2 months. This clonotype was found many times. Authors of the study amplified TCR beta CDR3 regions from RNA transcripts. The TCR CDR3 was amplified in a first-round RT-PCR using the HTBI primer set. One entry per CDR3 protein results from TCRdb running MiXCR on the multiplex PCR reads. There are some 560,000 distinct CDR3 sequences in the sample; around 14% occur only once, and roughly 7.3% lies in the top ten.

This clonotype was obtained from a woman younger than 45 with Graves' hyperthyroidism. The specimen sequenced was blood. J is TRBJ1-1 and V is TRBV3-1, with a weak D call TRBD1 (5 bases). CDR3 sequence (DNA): TGTGCCAGCAGCCCCGGGGGAACTGTGAACACTGAAGCTTTCTTT. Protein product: CASSPGGTVNTEAFF.